This T cell receptor beta chain was retrieved from a study of radiation and T cells in renal cell carcinoma. At the level of the study: Nephrectomy followed 15 Gy stereotactic body radiation by 4 weeks.

V was shortened by 5 bases and J by 2 bases, with 8 bases between the two germline ends. The CDR3 sequence is 13 residues long. Germline CDR1 and CDR2: SGHDN and FVKESK. Method: immunoSEQ multiplex PCR; TCRdb's copy keeps in-frame clones and lacks some. The sample yields 100,000 to 150,000 clones, 65% to 85% seen once. The time point denotes: blood 2 weeks post-SBRT. The sample's treatment: 15 Gy SBRT to primary tumor, nephrectomy 4 weeks later. The patient's renal cell carcinoma had clear cell pathology. The sample was blood, taken from a patient whose treatment included radiotherapy and nephrectomy. This sequence joins TRBV14 and TRBJ2-3; D is unresolved. This receptor was identified in a man between 50 and 59 years old with renal cell carcinoma. The CDR3 loop reads CASSLRYTDTQYF. The DNA of the CDR3 is TGTGCCAGCAGCTTAAGGTACACAGATACGCAGTATTTT.